The T cell receptor beta chain under discussion was sequenced for a study of control samples from healthy donors and cancer patients. The V end lost 7 bases, the J end lost 0 bases, and 15 bases lay between the germline ends. This CDR3 contains 15 residues. Germline assignment: CDR1 SNHLY and CDR2 FYNNEI. This table comes from immunoSEQ multiplex PCR, and its TCRdb copy is limited to in-frame clones, with some not included. Of 160,000 or so clones in the sample, more than 85% are singletons; the top ten hold roughly 0.7%. The material sequenced was blood. This clonotype was sampled from a woman aged 25 to 39 in good health. This chain uses TRBV2 with TRBJ1-1, with D possibly TRBD1 on 5 matching bases. The CDR3 sequence: CASNEEGHMNTEAFF. CDR3 bases: TGTGCCAGCAATGAGGAAGGACACATGAACACTGAAGCTTTCTTT.